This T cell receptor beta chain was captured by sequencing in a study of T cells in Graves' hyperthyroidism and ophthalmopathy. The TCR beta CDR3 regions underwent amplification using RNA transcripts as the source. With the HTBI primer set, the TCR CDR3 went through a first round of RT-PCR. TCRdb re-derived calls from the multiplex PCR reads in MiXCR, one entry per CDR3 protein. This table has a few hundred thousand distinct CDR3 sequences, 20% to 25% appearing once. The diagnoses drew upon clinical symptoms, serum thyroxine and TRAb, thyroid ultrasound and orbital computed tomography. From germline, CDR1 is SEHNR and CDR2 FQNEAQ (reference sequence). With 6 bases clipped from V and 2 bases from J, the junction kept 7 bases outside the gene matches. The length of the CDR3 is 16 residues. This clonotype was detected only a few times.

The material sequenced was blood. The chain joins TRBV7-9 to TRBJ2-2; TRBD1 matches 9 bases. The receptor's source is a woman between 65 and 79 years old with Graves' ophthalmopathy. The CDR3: CASRSGTGLNTGELFF. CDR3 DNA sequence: TGTGCCAGCAGGTCCGGGACAGGGTTAAACACCGGGGAGCTGTTTTTT.